This entry concerns a single TCR beta chain. The CDR3 consists of 13 residues. The germline CDR1 and CDR2 sequences are PRHDT and FYEKMQ (reference sequence). V gave up 2 bases and J gave up 2 bases, with 5 bases separating them. The data originate from a study of Ad26.COV2.S vaccination and SARS-CoV-2 variants. TCRdb's copy holds only in-frame clones and misses some; the assay was immunoSEQ multiplex PCR. The repertoire consists of 380,000 or so clones, with 80% to 90% occurring once and the leading ten covering about 7.1%. Treatment here: around 19 received Ad26.COV2.S at low or high dose, single or two shots; about 5 received placebo; per-sample allocation not given. Repertoires come from day 63 after the first vaccine or placebo injection.

The sequencing used peripheral blood, collected in a trial of Ad26.COV2.S vaccine versus placebo. The receptor was isolated from a person between 18 and 65 years old who received the Ad26.COV2.S COVID-19 vaccine or a placebo. The V and J genes are TRBV13 and TRBJ2-3; D remains ambiguous. The DNA for the CDR3 is TGTGCCAGCAGCTTAAGGGCCACAGATACGCAGTATTTT. This translates into CASSLRATDTQYF.